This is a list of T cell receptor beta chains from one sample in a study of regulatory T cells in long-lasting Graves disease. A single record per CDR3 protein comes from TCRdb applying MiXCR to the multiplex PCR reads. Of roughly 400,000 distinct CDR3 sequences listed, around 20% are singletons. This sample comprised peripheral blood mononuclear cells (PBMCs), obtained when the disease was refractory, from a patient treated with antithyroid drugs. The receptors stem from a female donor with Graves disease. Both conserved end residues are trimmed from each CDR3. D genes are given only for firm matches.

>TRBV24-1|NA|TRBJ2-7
ATSDFGVEQY
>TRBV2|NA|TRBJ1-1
ASSDQGLTEAF
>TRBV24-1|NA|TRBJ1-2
ATSGGYNGYT
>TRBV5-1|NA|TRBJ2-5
ASSTPEGLETQY
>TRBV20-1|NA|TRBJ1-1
STLRGNREAF
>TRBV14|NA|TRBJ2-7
ASSLGTLIEQY
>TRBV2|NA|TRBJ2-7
ASSEDSYSEQY
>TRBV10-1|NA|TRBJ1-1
ASSTDRLNTEAF
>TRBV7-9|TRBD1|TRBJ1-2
ASSQRDRGGYT
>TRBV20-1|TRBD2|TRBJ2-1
RPTSGPNEQF
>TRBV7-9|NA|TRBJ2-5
ASSPLGGLGQETQY
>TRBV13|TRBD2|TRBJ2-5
ASERLARQETQY
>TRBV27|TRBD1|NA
ASSFYRGIDEQF
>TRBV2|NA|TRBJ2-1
ASTLGQNNEQF
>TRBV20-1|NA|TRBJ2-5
SDAKWDLKRETQY
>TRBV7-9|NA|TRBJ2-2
ASSLEAGRRELF
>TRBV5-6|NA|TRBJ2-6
ASSSGHHSGANVLT
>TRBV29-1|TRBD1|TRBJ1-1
SVATGVGF
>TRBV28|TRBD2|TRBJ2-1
AISREVYNEQF
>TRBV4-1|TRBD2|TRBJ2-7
ASSQEGVRLAGGYEQY
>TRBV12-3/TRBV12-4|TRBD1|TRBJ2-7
ASNPGQGTYEQY
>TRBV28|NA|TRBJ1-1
ASSDAEAF
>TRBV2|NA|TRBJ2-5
ASKGQPLETQY
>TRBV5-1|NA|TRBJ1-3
ASSPDSSSGNTIY
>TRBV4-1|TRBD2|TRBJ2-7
ASSQAGTSDEQY
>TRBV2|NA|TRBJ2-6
ASREGQLSGANVLT
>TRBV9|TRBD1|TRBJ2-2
TSSVESQGVRELF
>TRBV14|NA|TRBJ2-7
ASSRGWGYEQY
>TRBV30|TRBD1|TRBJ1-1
AWSGGDRQQILNTEAF
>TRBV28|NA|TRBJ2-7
ASSFFGQAYEQY
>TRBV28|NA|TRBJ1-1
ATHVTPARKNTEAF
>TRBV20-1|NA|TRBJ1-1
SAAGPKNTEAF
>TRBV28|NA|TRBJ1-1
ASSPLEILPKGFGDAF
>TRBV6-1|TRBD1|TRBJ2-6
ASSETGGSGANVLT
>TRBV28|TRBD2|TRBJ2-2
ASTSLAGVDTGELF
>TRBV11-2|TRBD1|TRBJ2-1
ASSLVWTGGVGNEQF
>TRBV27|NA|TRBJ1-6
ASSFSQAGGSPLH
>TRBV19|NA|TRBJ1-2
ASSIVGQNYGYT
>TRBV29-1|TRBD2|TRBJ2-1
SPHSGGLRPNEQF
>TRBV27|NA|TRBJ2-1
ASSHPAEAYSEQF
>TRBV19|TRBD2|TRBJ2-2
ASSIRASGRRSNTGELF
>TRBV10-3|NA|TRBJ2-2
AISESLRISDGELF
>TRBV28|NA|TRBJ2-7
ASSSPLAGTYEQY